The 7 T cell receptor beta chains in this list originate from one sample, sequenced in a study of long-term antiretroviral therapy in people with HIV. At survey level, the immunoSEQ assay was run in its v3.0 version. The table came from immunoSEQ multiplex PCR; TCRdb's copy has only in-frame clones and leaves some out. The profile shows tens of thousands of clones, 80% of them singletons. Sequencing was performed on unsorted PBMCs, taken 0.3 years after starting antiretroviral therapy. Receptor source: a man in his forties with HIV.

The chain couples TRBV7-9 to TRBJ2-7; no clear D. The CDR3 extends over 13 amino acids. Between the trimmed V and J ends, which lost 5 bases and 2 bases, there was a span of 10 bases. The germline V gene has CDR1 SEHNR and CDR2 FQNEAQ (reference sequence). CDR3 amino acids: CASSLSGAYEQYF. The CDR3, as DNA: TGTGCCAGCAGCCTCTCCGGTGCCTACGAGCAGTACTTC.

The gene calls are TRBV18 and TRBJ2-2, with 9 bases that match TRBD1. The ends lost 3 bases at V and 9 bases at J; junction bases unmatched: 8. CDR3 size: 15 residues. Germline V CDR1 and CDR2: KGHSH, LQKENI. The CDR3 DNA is TGTGCCAGCTCACCCCTTTCACAGGGGGCGCGGGAGCTGTTTTTT. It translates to CASSPLSQGARELFF.

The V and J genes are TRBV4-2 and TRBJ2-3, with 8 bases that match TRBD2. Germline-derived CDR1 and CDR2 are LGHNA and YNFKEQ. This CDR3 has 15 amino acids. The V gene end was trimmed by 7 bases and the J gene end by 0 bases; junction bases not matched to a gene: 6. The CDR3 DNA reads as TGTGCCAGCAACGACGCGGGGGGAAGCACAGATACGCAGTATTTT. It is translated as CASNDAGGSTDTQYF.

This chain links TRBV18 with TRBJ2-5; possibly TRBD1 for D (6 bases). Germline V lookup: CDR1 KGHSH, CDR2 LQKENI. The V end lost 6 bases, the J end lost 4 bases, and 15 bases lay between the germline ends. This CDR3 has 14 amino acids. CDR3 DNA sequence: TGTGCCAGCTCCCGTCTACAGGGCCGAGAGACCCAGTACTTC. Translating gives CASSRLQGRETQYF.

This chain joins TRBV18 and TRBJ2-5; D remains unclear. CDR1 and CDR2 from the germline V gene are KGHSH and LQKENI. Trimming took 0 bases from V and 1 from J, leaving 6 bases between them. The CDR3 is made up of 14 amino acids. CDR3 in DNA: TGTGCCAGCTCACCACCGGGCACCCAAGAGACCCAGTACTTC. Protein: CASSPPGTQETQYF.

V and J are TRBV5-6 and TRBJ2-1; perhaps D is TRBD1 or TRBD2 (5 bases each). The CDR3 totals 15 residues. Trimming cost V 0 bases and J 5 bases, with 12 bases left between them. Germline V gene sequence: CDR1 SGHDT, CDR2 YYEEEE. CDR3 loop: CASSLVGRPNNEQFF. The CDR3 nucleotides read TGTGCCAGCAGCTTGGTGGGACGACCGAACAATGAGCAGTTCTTC.

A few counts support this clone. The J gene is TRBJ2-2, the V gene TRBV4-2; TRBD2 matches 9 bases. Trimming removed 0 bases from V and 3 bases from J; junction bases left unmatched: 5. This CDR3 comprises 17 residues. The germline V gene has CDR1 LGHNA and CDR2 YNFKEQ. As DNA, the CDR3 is TGTGCCAGCAGCCAAGATTGGAGCGGGGGGTACACCGGGGAGCTGTTTTTT. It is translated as CASSQDWSGGYTGELFF.